These 29 T cell receptor beta chains were all obtained from the same sample, sequenced in a study of blood T cell repertoires in COVID-19. Clones were sequenced by immunoSEQ multiplex PCR, and TCRdb holds only the in-frame ones, with some missing. This sample yields roughly 97,000 clones, of which roughly 80% are seen a single time; 3% to 4% belongs to the top ten. The specimen was peripheral blood. These receptors came from a woman older than 75 with active or convalescent COVID-19.

This clone came up once. J is TRBJ1-5 and V is TRBV28, with 7 bases identical to TRBD1. V was pared by 7 bases and J by 3 bases, with 6 bases of the junction left unmatched. The CDR3 totals 14 residues. CDR1 and CDR2 (germline): MDHEN, SYDVKM. CDR3 in amino acids: CASIRTGPNQPQHF. Written as DNA, the CDR3 is TGTGCCAGCATCCGGACAGGACCCAATCAGCCCCAGCATTTT.

This chain links TRBV3-1 (or the pseudogene TRBV3-2) with TRBJ2-1; TRBD1 might be the D (6 bases). This CDR3 has 15 amino acids. The V and J ends lost 0 bases and 1 base respectively, with 7 bases between them. The V gene's germline CDR1 is LGHDT and CDR2 YNNKEL (reference sequence). The CDR3 coding sequence is TGTGCCAGCAGCCAAGAAACAGGGTCCTACAATGAGCAGTTCTTC. This translates into CASSQETGSYNEQFF.

The rearrangement joins TRBV23-1 to TRBJ1-1; possible D gene TRBD1, 6 bases. TRBV23-1 is assigned to the ORF class and has an uncertain function. The CDR3 is made up of 16 amino acids. Trimming cost V 2 bases and J 0 bases, with 13 bases left between them. CDR3 sequence: CASSQRGGTMNTEAFF. The CDR3 nucleotides read TGCGCCAGCAGTCAACGGGGTGGGACAATGAACACTGAAGCTTTCTTT.

The V gene is TRBV18, the J gene TRBJ2-5; D is perhaps TRBD2 (5 bases). The V gene's germline CDR1 is KGHSH and CDR2 LQKENI. The CDR3 sequence is 13 residues long. V dropped 4 bases and J dropped 1 base, with 7 bases sitting between them. The CDR3 reads CASSRGRQETQYF. The CDR3 DNA sequence: TGTGCCAGCTCACGAGGGCGCCAAGAGACCCAGTACTTC.

By share, this clone ranks as medium-sized. The rearrangement links TRBV9 to TRBJ2-3, with D uncertain. The CDR3 has 13 amino acids. Germline V gene lookup returns CDR1 SGDLS and CDR2 YYNGEE. With 0 bases removed from V and 6 bases from J, the gap between germline ends came to 8 bases. The CDR3, as DNA: TGTGCCAGCAGCGTAGATTTGGAGGATACGCAGTATTTT. Residues: CASSVDLEDTQYF.

V gene TRBV28 combines with J gene TRBJ2-7; D is possibly TRBD2 (5 bases). The CDR3 length is 14 residues. Germline-derived CDR1 and CDR2 are MDHEN and SYDVKM. V shed 6 bases and J shed 7 bases, with 19 bases lying between them. The DNA of the CDR3 is TGTGCCAGCAGACTGATCGGAGGTGTTCGGGAGCAGTACTTC. This sequence encodes CASRLIGGVREQYF.

The gene calls are TRBV21-1 and TRBJ1-5; the table names TRBD1, a call not compared with the DNA. TRBV21-1 is recorded as a pseudogene. The CDR3 is made up of 15 amino acids. The CDR3 sequence: CASSKGGRGHQPQHF. The CDR3 DNA follows: TGTGCCAGCAGCAAAGGGGGCAGGGGGCACCAGCCCCAGCATTTT.

This rearrangement joins TRBV15 to TRBJ1-5, with 8 bases fitting TRBD1. CDR1 and CDR2 (germline): LNHNV, YYDKDF (reference sequence). This CDR3 spans 13 amino acids. The J segment lost 7 bases and the V segment lost 8 bases, leaving 7 bases of the junction unmatched. CDR3 nucleotide sequence: TGTGCCACCGACAGGGGCGAGGGCCAGCCCCAGCATTTT. Translated, it gives CATDRGEGQPQHF. Drawing the rest from reference TRBV15 and TRBJ1-5, the complete variable domain is DAMVIQNPRYQVTQFGKPVTLSCSQTLNHNVMYWYQQKSSQAPKLLFHYYDKDFNNEADTPDNFQSRRPNTSFCFLDIRSPGLGDTAMYLCATDRGEGQPQHFGDGTRLSIL.

J is TRBJ2-3 and V is TRBV7-2, with 8 bases fitting TRBD2. CDR3 size: 20 residues. Germline CDR1 is SGHTA and CDR2 is FQGNSA. Losses at the gene ends were 0 bases for V and 0 bases for J; bases not matched to a gene: 14. The CDR3 spells CASSLAAFPKAGVSTDTQYF. In DNA form, the CDR3 reads TGTGCCAGCAGCTTAGCCGCTTTCCCAAAAGCGGGAGTCAGCACAGATACGCAGTATTTT. The full variable domain, its missing parts supplied by reference TRBV7-2 and TRBJ2-3, is GAGVSQSPSNKVTEKGKDVELRCDPISGHTALYWYRQSLGQGLEFLIYFQGNSAPDKSGLPSDRFSAERTGGSVSTLTIQRTQQEDSAVYLCASSLAAFPKAGVSTDTQYFGPGTRLTVL.

This sequence joins TRBV28 and TRBJ2-2, with 9 bases identical to TRBD1. From germline, CDR1 is MDHEN and CDR2 SYDVKM. Germline trimming cut 5 bases from V and 0 bases from J; bases unmatched to any gene: 13. The CDR3 extends over 19 amino acids. CDR3 protein: CASSPGTGIWGPNTGELFF. The CDR3 DNA is TGTGCCAGCAGTCCCGGGACAGGGATTTGGGGACCGAACACCGGGGAGCTGTTTTTT.

The chain carries TRBV29-1 and TRBJ1-1, with D possibly TRBD1 on 6 matching bases. V lost 7 bases and J lost 4, with 13 bases in between. CDR3 length: 12 residues. Germline V gene data show CDR1 as SQVTM and CDR2 as ANQGSEA. Here the CDR3 DNA reads TGCAGCGCCGACAGAGGGGGCACTGAAGCTTTCTTT. Translation: CSADRGGTEAFF.

V and J are TRBV7-9 and TRBJ1-2; no clear D gene. CDR1 is SEHNR and CDR2 is FQNEAQ in the germline V gene (reference sequence). Trimming left V 2 bases short and J 8 bases short, with 12 bases between. The CDR3 loop spans 13 amino acids. As DNA, the CDR3 is TGTGCCAGCAGCTTAAGGGAAGGGAGCGGCTACACCTTC. It translates to CASSLREGSGYTF.

This clone was counted a few times. This rearrangement joins TRBV28 to TRBJ2-7; 11 bases map to TRBD2. V lost 2 bases and J lost 4; bases outside the gene matches: 7. Germline V gene lookup returns CDR1 MDHEN and CDR2 SYDVKM. The CDR3 has 16 residues. This CDR3 is CASSLVTSGTLYEQYF. DNA of the CDR3: TGTGCCAGCAGTTTAGTGACTAGCGGGACCCTATACGAGCAGTACTTC. The full variable domain, with the rest looked up from reference TRBV28 and TRBJ2-7, is DVKVTQSSRYLVKRTGEKVFLECVQDMDHENMFWYRQDPGLGLRLIYFSYDVKMKEKGDIPEGYSVSREKKERFSLILESASTNQTSMYLCASSLVTSGTLYEQYFGPGTRLTVT.

In nucleotides, the CDR3 is TGTGCCAGCAGCCCCAGCGGCCGCACAGATACGCAGTATTTT. The encoded protein is CASSPSGRTDTQYF. V usage is TRBV7-3 and J usage is TRBJ2-3; tentative D call: TRBD2 (5 bases). The V end lost 5 bases, the J end lost 1 base, and 10 bases lay between the germline ends. Looked up from germline, CDR1 is SGHTA and CDR2 is FQGTGA. CDR3 length: 14 residues. Full variable domain (outside the CDR3, taken from reference TRBV7-3 and TRBJ2-3): GAGVSQTPSNKVTEKGKYVELRCDPISGHTALYWYRQSLGQGPEFLIYFQGTGAADDSGLPNDRFFAVRPEGSVSTLKIQRTERGDSAVYLCASSPSGRTDTQYFGPGTRLTVL.

V and J are TRBV7-3 and TRBJ1-1, with a tentative D call TRBD1 (6 bases). The CDR3 length is 16 residues. Between the trimmed V and J ends, which lost 5 bases and 3 bases, there was a span of 19 bases. In germline, CDR1 is SGHTA, CDR2 FQGTGA. CDR3 protein: CASSRGTSVRDTEAFF. As DNA, the CDR3 is TGTGCCAGCAGCCGTGGGACATCAGTACGGGACACTGAAGCTTTCTTT.

The rearrangement joins TRBV11-3 to TRBJ2-7; 10 bases fit TRBD1. The CDR3 runs 14 residues. CDR1 SGHNT and CDR2 YENEEA come from the germline V gene. Trimming cost V 4 bases and J 6 bases; bases outside gene matches: 6. CDR3 DNA sequence: TGTGCCAGCAGCTACGGACAGGGGGTTGGCGAGCAGTACTTC. Translated, it gives CASSYGQGVGEQYF.

The chain uses TRBV10-3 and TRBJ1-1; D gene uncertain. Germline lookup yields CDR1 ENHRY and CDR2 SYGVKD. This CDR3 spans 13 amino acids. V gave up 10 bases and J gave up 1 base, with 13 bases separating them. CDR3 amino acids: CATFKSRNTEAFF. CDR3 coding DNA: TGTGCCACCTTTAAGAGTAGGAACACTGAAGCTTTCTTT.

As DNA, the CDR3 is TGTGCCTGGAGTGTAACAGGGGACAGTCAGCCCCAGCATTTT. It codes for CAWSVTGDSQPQHF. This chain joins TRBV30 and TRBJ1-5; the match to TRBD1 covers 7 bases. The length of the CDR3 is 14 residues. Trimming at V came to 0 bases and at J to 6 bases, leaving 5 bases not matched to a gene. In germline, CDR1 is GTSNPN, CDR2 SVGIG (reference sequence).

This clone has a single count. The gene calls are TRBV6-5 and TRBJ2-1, with D hard to call. V shed 2 bases and J shed 2 bases, with 7 bases lying between them. The CDR3 extends over 14 amino acids. Germline values: CDR1 MNHEY, CDR2 SVGAGI. CDR3 coding DNA: TGTGCCAGCAGTTACAGTCTAGCCTACAATGAGCAGTTCTTC. It codes for CASSYSLAYNEQFF.

In its sample, this clone was seen once. The V call is TRBV7-2, the J call TRBJ2-5; D may be TRBD2 (6 bases). The CDR3 is 14 residues long. The V gene's germline CDR1 is SGHTA and CDR2 FQGNSA. V was shortened by 7 bases and J by 3 bases, with 15 bases between the two germline ends. The CDR3 spells CASTVGGSKETQYF. The CDR3 DNA reads as TGTGCCAGCACCGTTGGGGGGAGTAAAGAGACCCAGTACTTC.

The rearrangement links TRBV28 to TRBJ2-7; D not resolved. This CDR3 is 15 amino acids long. Germline V gene data show CDR1 as MDHEN and CDR2 as SYDVKM. The V end lost 5 bases, the J end lost 0 bases, and 14 bases lay between the germline ends. The CDR3 DNA follows: TGTGCCAGCAGTCTTCCCGGTCGTAGCTCCTACGAGCAGTACTTC. Its protein is CASSLPGRSSYEQYF.

This clone was seen just once. The chain recombines TRBV19 with TRBJ1-3; no definite D call. Trimming removed 4 bases from V and 8 bases from J, with 12 bases in between. CDR3 size: 13 residues. CDR1 is LNHDA and CDR2 is SQIVND in the germline V gene (reference sequence). CDR3 sequence reads: CASSTRLRDTIYF. The CDR3 DNA reads TGTGCCAGTAGTACCCGCTTGAGGGACACCATATATTTT.

The chain carries TRBV19 and TRBJ2-2, with D possibly matching TRBD1 (6 bases). Germline assignment: CDR1 LNHDA and CDR2 SQIVND (reference sequence). The CDR3 runs 13 residues. V was pared by 11 bases and J by 8 bases, with 18 bases between. CDR3: CAAREQGSGELFF. As DNA, the CDR3 is TGTGCCGCTAGAGAACAGGGTTCAGGGGAGCTGTTTTTT.

This clone occurred a few times. The J gene is TRBJ1-2, the V gene TRBV19, with D uncertain. Germline V gives CDR1 LNHDA, CDR2 SQIVND (reference sequence). This CDR3 spans 13 amino acids. Trimming shortened V by 7 bases and J by 3 bases, and 12 bases separated the two germline ends. In DNA form, the CDR3 reads TGTGCCAGTACAACCGCGGGTTACTATGGCTACACCTTC. This encodes CASTTAGYYGYTF.

The chain has TRBV2 and TRBJ2-1, with 9 positions matching TRBD2. Germline assignment: CDR1 SNHLY and CDR2 FYNNEI. Germline trimming cut 2 bases from V and 2 bases from J; bases unmatched to any gene: 4. The CDR3 runs 16 residues. The CDR3, as DNA: TGTGCCAGCAGTGAACAGACTAGCGGAGCCTACAATGAGCAGTTCTTC. Amino acid sequence: CASSEQTSGAYNEQFF.

V gene TRBV6-5 combines with J gene TRBJ2-5; TRBD1 matches at 7 bases. Trimming took 5 bases from V and 4 from J; bases not matched to a gene: 10. The germline CDR1 and CDR2 sequences are MNHEY and SVGAGI. The CDR3 runs to 15 residues. Here the CDR3 DNA reads TGTGCCAGCAGTACACGACAGGGTAGGGGAGAGACCCAGTACTTC. Translating it yields CASSTRQGRGETQYF.

This chain joins TRBV7-6 and TRBJ1-6; D unresolved. This CDR3 contains 17 residues. V was pared by 1 base and J by 2 bases, with 12 bases between. The germline V gene has CDR1 SGHVS and CDR2 FNYEAQ. CDR3 in DNA: TGTGCCAGCAGCTTAGTAGCGGGGAAGGCCTATAATTCACCCCTCCACTTT. Protein product: CASSLVAGKAYNSPLHF. The full variable domain, its missing parts supplied by reference TRBV7-6 and TRBJ1-6, is GAGVSQSPRYKVTKRGQDVALRCDPISGHVSLYWYRQALGQGPEFLTYFNYEAQQDKSGLPNDRFSAERPEGSISTLTIQRTEQRDSAMYRCASSLVAGKAYNSPLHFGNGTRLTVT.

This clone came up once. V usage is TRBV7-2 and J usage is TRBJ2-3; no clear D. V shed 4 bases and J shed 4 bases, with 6 bases lying between them. This CDR3 comprises 12 residues. Germline-derived CDR1 and CDR2 are SGHTA and FQGNSA. CDR3 protein: CASSSRSDTQYF. CDR3 bases: TGTGCCAGCAGCTCCAGGTCAGATACGCAGTATTTT.

The gene calls are TRBV3-1 (or the pseudogene TRBV3-2) and TRBJ1-2; tentatively, D is TRBD1 (5 bases). Trimming cost V 1 base and J 8 bases, with 11 bases left between them. The CDR3 totals 13 residues. Germline V gives CDR1 LGHDT, CDR2 YNNKEL (reference sequence). This CDR3 reads CASSQGGERGYTF. The DNA of the CDR3 is TGTGCCAGCAGCCAAGGGGGGGAGCGCGGCTACACCTTC.